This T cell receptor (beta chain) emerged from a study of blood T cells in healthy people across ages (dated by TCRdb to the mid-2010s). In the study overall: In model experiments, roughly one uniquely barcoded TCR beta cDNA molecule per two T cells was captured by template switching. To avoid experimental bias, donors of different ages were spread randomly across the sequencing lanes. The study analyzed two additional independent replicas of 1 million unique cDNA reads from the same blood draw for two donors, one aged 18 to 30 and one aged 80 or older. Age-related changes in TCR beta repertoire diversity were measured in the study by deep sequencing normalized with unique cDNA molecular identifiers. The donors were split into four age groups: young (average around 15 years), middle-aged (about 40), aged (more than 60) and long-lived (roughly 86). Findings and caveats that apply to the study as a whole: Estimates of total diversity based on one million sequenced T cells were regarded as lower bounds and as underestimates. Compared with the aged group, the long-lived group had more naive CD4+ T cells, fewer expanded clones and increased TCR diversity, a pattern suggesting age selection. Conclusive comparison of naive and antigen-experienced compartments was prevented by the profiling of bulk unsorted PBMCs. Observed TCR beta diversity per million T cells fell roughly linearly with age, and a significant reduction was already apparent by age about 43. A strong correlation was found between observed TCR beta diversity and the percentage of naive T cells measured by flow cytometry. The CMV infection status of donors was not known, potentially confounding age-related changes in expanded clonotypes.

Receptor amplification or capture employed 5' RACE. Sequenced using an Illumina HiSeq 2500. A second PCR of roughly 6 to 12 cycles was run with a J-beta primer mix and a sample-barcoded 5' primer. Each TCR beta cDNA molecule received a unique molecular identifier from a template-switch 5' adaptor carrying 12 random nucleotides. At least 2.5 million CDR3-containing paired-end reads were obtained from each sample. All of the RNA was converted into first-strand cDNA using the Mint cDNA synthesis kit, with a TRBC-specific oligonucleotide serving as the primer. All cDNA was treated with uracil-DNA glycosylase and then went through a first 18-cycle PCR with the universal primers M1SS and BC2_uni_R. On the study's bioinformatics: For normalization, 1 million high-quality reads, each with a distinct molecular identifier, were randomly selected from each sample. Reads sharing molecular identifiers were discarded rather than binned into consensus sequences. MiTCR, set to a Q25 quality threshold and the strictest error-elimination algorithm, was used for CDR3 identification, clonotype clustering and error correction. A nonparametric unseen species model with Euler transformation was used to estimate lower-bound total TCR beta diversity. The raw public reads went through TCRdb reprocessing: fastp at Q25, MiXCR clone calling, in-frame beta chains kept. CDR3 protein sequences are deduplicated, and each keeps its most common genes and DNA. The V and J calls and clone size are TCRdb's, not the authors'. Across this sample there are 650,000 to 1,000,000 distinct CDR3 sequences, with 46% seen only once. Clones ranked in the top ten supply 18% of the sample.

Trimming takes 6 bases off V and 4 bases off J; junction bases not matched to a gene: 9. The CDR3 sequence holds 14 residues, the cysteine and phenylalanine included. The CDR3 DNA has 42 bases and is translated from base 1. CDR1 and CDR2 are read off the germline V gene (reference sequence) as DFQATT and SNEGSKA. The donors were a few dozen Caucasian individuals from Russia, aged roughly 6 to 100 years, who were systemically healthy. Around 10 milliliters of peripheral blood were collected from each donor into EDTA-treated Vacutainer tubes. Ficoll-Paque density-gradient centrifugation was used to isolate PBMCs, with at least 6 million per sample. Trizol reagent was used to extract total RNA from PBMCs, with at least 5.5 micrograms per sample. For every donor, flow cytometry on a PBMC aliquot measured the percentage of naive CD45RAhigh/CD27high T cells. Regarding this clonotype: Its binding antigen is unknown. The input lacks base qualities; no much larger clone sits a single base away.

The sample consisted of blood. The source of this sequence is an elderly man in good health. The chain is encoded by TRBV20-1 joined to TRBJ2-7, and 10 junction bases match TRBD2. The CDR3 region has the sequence CSATGTSALYEQYF. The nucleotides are TGCAGTGCAACTGGGACTAGCGCCTTGTACGAGCAGTACTTC.